This entry is about one T cell receptor beta chain. This record comes from a study of cytomegalovirus exposure and HLA in healthy donors. The V and J ends lost 4 bases and 3 bases, in that order; junction bases with no gene match: 6. Germline loops: CDR1 SGHRS, CDR2 YFSETQ. The length of the CDR3 is 15 residues. Produced via immunoSEQ multiplex PCR; TCRdb's table is partial and in-frame only. The sample consists of about 160,000 clones, 80% to 90% of them appearing once. The sequence derives from a woman younger than 35 in good health and CMV-seronegative. This rearrangement joins TRBV5-1 to TRBJ2-7; 11 nucleotides line up with TRBD1. Sequences were obtained from PBMCs. The CDR3 region has the DNA TGCGCCAGCAGCCTAGGGACAGGGGGGCACTACGAGCAGTACTTC. It codes for CASSLGTGGHYEQYF.